The rows below give T cell receptor beta chains drawn from one sample of a study of blood T cell repertoires in COVID-19. Clones were read by immunoSEQ multiplex PCR, and TCRdb kept only the in-frame ones, dropping some. The sample lists 200,000 or so clones; 65% to 85% were seen once. Sequencing was performed on peripheral blood. The source of these receptors is a woman aged 25 to 39 with acute or convalescent COVID-19. Each CDR3 is given with its conserved first and last residue. Fields, in order: clone size, J gene, V gene, CDR3 length, D gene, CDR3 protein, CDR3 DNA. D genes are given only for firm matches. The size field is filled for only some rows; it gives once, few, many or a size class.

clone_size: -; j_call: TRBJ2-3; v_call: TRBV9; cdr3_length: 15; d_call: -; cdr3_aa: CASSVMGGGTDTQYF; cdr3_nt: TGTGCCAGCAGCGTTATGGGCGGGGGCACAGATACGCAGTATTTT
clone_size: -; j_call: TRBJ1-2; v_call: TRBV5-8; cdr3_length: 14; d_call: -; cdr3_aa: CASSLITGPYGYTF; cdr3_nt: TGTGCCAGCAGCTTAATTACCGGTCCCTATGGCTACACCTTC
clone_size: -; j_call: TRBJ1-1; v_call: TRBV6-5; cdr3_length: 13; d_call: -; cdr3_aa: CASSYSPPQAAFF; cdr3_nt: TGTGCCAGCAGTTACTCCCCTCCCCAGGCGGCTTTCTTT
clone_size: -; j_call: TRBJ1-1; v_call: TRBV11-3; cdr3_length: 15; d_call: -; cdr3_aa: CASSARVWGNTEAFF; cdr3_nt: TGTGCCAGCAGCGCGAGGGTATGGGGGAACACTGAAGCTTTCTTT
clone_size: -; j_call: TRBJ1-5; v_call: TRBV19; cdr3_length: 14; d_call: TRBD1; cdr3_aa: CASYKTGGFQPQHF; cdr3_nt: TGTGCCAGTTACAAGACAGGGGGGTTTCAGCCCCAGCATTTT
clone_size: -; j_call: TRBJ2-7; v_call: TRBV11-2; cdr3_length: 17; d_call: TRBD2; cdr3_aa: CASSLPVQTSGAYEQYF; cdr3_nt: TGTGCCAGCAGCCTACCGGTCCAGACTAGCGGGGCCTACGAGCAGTACTTC
clone_size: -; j_call: TRBJ2-7; v_call: TRBV7-9; cdr3_length: 16; d_call: -; cdr3_aa: CASSNALGAFLYEQYF; cdr3_nt: TGTGCCAGCAGCAATGCATTGGGAGCCTTTCTTTACGAGCAGTACTTC
clone_size: -; j_call: TRBJ2-1; v_call: TRBV3-1/TRBV3-2; cdr3_length: 15; d_call: -; cdr3_aa: CASSQDGGSYNEQFF; cdr3_nt: TGTGCCAGCAGCCAAGATGGAGGGAGCTACAATGAGCAGTTCTTC
clone_size: many; j_call: TRBJ2-1; v_call: TRBV20-1; cdr3_length: 11; d_call: -; cdr3_aa: CSARADSEQFF; cdr3_nt: TGCAGTGCTAGAGCCGACAGTGAGCAGTTCTTC
clone_size: -; j_call: TRBJ1-1; v_call: TRBV5-1; cdr3_length: 16; d_call: -; cdr3_aa: CASSLMVGRGNTEAFF; cdr3_nt: TGCGCCAGCAGCTTGATGGTCGGCCGGGGGAACACTGAAGCTTTCTTT
clone_size: -; j_call: TRBJ1-6; v_call: TRBV7-9; cdr3_length: 15; d_call: TRBD1; cdr3_aa: CASSLPGQESSPLHF; cdr3_nt: TGTGCCAGCAGCTTACCAGGACAGGAGAGCTCACCCCTCCACTTT